This T cell receptor (beta chain) was captured in a study of read filtering for tumor transcriptome and immune sequencing. The CDR3 has 14 residues. Per germline, CDR1 SNHLY and CDR2 FYNNEI. V lost 6 bases and J lost 0, with 12 bases in between. From approximately 430 ng of RNA, a library with molecular barcoded alpha/delta and beta/gamma adaptors was made. Each CDR3 protein is one row after TCRdb ran MiXCR on the reads. Among roughly 90,000 distinct CDR3 sequences listed, roughly an eighth were seen once. This clonotype has a handful of counts. The chain uses TRBV2 and TRBJ2-7, with D possibly matching TRBD1 (6 bases). The source is a donor older than 35 with multiple myeloma. The sequenced sample was a population of CD138-negative cells sorted from bone marrow. The CDR3 region has the DNA TGTGCCAGCAGCGACAGGTTAAACTCCTACGAGCAGTACTTC. Translated, it gives CASSDRLNSYEQYF.